These T cell receptor beta chains were read from a single sample in a study of T cell responses to AZD1222 COVID-19 vaccine. Clones were read by immunoSEQ multiplex PCR, and TCRdb kept only the in-frame ones, dropping some. The table includes 91,000 or so clones, 90% to 95% detected once. Source: peripheral blood, taken 28 days after the second AZD1222 dose. The receptors come from an adult who received the AZD1222 COVID-19 vaccine. Each CDR3 is given with its conserved first and last residue. A D gene is named only where the DNA matches it firmly. The size field is filled for only some rows; it gives once, few, many or a size class.

J | V | size | D | CDR3 | DNA
TRBJ2-7 | TRBV7-2 | - | TRBD1 | CASSTRTGGYEQYF | TGTGCCAGCAGCACTCGGACAGGGGGGTACGAGCAGTACTTC
TRBJ1-2 | TRBV7-2 | - | - | CASSQWGSDYGYTF | TGTGCCAGCAGCCAATGGGGGAGCGACTATGGCTACACCTTC
TRBJ2-7 | TRBV10-2 | - | TRBD2 | CASSDSGAGEGNYEQYF | TGCGCCAGCAGTGATAGCGGTGCGGGGGAGGGAAACTACGAGCAGTACTTC
TRBJ1-5 | TRBV28 | - | - | CASTGGHNSNQPQHF | TGTGCCAGCACGGGAGGACATAACAGCAATCAGCCCCAGCATTTT
TRBJ2-5 | TRBV9 | - | TRBD2 | CASSVGPRGGQETQYF | TGTGCCAGCAGCGTGGGGCCGCGGGGGGGCCAGGAGACCCAGTACTTC
TRBJ2-3 | TRBV19 | - | - | CASSSAARDTQYF | TGTGCCAGTAGTAGTGCCGCGAGGGATACGCAGTATTTT
TRBJ1-6 | TRBV30 | - | - | CAWSVLDTRNSPLHF | TGTGCCTGGAGTGTACTGGACACTCGTAATTCACCCCTCCACTTT
TRBJ2-5 | TRBV15 | - | TRBD2 | CATSRAPGGGRETQYF | TGTGCCACCAGCAGAGCCCCCGGCGGGGGGAGAGAGACCCAGTACTTC
TRBJ1-1 | TRBV11-2 | once | - | CASSLAIAVATEAFF | TGTGCCAGCAGCTTAGCTATAGCGGTGGCCACTGAAGCTTTCTTT
TRBJ2-7 | TRBV3-1/TRBV3-2 | - | - | CASSQPYVGQMNF | TGTGCCAGCAGCCAACCGTATGTTGGACAGATGAACTTC
TRBJ2-1 | TRBV4-1 | - | TRBD2 | CASSQDPGTSQYNEQFF | TGCGCCAGCAGCCAAGATCCGGGGACTAGCCAATACAATGAGCAGTTCTTC
TRBJ1-5 | TRBV4-1 | - | - | CASSQESFSQPQHF | TGCGCCAGCAGCCAAGAGAGTTTCTCTCAGCCCCAGCATTTT
TRBJ2-1 | TRBV2 | - | - | CASSARSSSYNEQFF | TGTGCCAGCTCTGCCCGTTCGAGCTCCTACAATGAGCAGTTCTTC
TRBJ1-2 | TRBV29-1 | - | TRBD1 | CSVPIRDRANGYTF | TGCAGCGTTCCGATCCGGGACAGGGCTAATGGCTACACCTTC
TRBJ1-2 | TRBV5-1 | - | - | CASSLGSGPRGDYGYTF | TGCGCCAGCAGCTTGGGGTCAGGACCCCGGGGGGACTATGGCTACACCTTC
TRBJ2-1 | TRBV3-1/TRBV3-2 | - | - | CASSHRGARNNEQFF | TGTGCCAGCAGCCACCGGGGGGCCCGAAACAATGAGCAGTTCTTC
TRBJ2-7 | TRBV25-1 | few | - | CASSAPTPGEQYF | TGTGCCAGCAGTGCCCCTACTCCTGGCGAGCAGTACTTC
TRBJ1-1 | TRBV19 | - | TRBD1 | CASSNRGSTEAFF | TGTGCCAGTAGTAACAGGGGGAGCACTGAAGCTTTCTTT
TRBJ1-5 | TRBV19 | - | - | CASSQDQPQHF | TGTGCCAGTAGTCAGGATCAGCCCCAGCATTTT
TRBJ2-7 | TRBV18 | - | - | CASSPAAGSYEQYF | TGTGCCAGCTCACCGGCGGCAGGTTCCTACGAGCAGTACTTC
TRBJ2-7 | TRBV9 | - | - | CASSVKQVNRGYEQYF | TGTGCCAGCAGCGTGAAACAGGTTAATAGGGGTTACGAGCAGTACTTC
TRBJ2-7 | TRBV19 | - | - | CASSIARQGSYEQYF | TGTGCCAGTAGTATAGCCCGACAAGGCTCCTACGAGCAGTACTTC
TRBJ1-1 | TRBV6-2/TRBV6-3 | - | - | CASSYSGENTEAFF | TGTGCCAGCAGTTACTCCGGGGAGAACACTGAAGCTTTCTTT
TRBJ2-7 | TRBV2 | - | - | CASSATRRGSGYEQYF | TGTGCCAGCAGTGCGACCCGCAGGGGAAGCGGCTACGAGCAGTACTTC
TRBJ2-3 | TRBV18 | - | - | CASSQEDTQYF | TGTGCCAGCTCACAGGAAGATACGCAGTATTTT
TRBJ1-5 | TRBV2 | - | - | CASRDSGVARQPQHF | TGTGCCAGCAGAGACAGCGGGGTCGCCCGTCAGCCCCAGCATTTT
TRBJ2-2 | TRBV7-3 | - | - | CASSLMGRRQRGNTGELFF | TGTGCCAGCAGCTTAATGGGGCGCAGACAAAGGGGAAACACCGGGGAGCTGTTTTTT
TRBJ1-2 | TRBV25-1 | - | - | CASSGAGESNYGYTF | TGTGCCAGCAGTGGGGCAGGGGAGAGCAACTATGGCTACACCTTC
TRBJ1-2 | TRBV5-5 | - | TRBD1 | CASSSLPRQGDYGYTF | TGTGCCAGCAGCTCCTTGCCGCGACAGGGTGACTATGGCTACACCTTC
TRBJ1-2 | TRBV28 | - | - | CASSSEGPYGYTF | TGTGCCAGCAGTTCAGAGGGACCCTATGGCTACACCTTC
TRBJ2-1 | TRBV11-2 | - | TRBD2 | CASSISGGYSYNEQFF | TGTGCCAGCAGCATTAGCGGGGGGTACTCCTACAATGAGCAGTTCTTC
TRBJ1-5 | TRBV4-2 | - | - | CASSQDPPGPSNQPQHF | TGTGCCAGCAGCCAAGATCCCCCGGGGCCTAGCAATCAGCCCCAGCATTTT
TRBJ1-1 | TRBV4-1 | once | - | CASSHSVLNTEAFF | TGCGCCAGCAGCCACTCCGTCCTGAACACTGAAGCTTTCTTT
TRBJ2-7 | TRBV27 | - | - | CASSLFDEQYF | TGTGCCAGCAGTTTATTTGACGAGCAGTACTTC
TRBJ1-2 | TRBV5-1 | - | - | CASSLQPDLYGYTF | TGCGCCAGCAGCTTGCAGCCAGATCTCTATGGCTACACCTTC